This T cell receptor (beta chain) came from a study of PD-1 blockade in mismatch repair-deficient tumors. The overall study: Enrolled about 2013-2016, patients had progressing, pretreated mismatch repair-deficient cancers of about a dozen types. General observations from the study: After pembrolizumab, tumor-resident clones rose rapidly, then generally contracted before radiologic responses.

As for this clone: Antigen unknown.

TCRs were sequenced from a few patients responding to pembrolizumab. Libraries were prepared by immunoSEQ multiplex PCR; TCRdb keeps only in-frame clonotypes and omits some of them. The sample holds approximately 120,000 clones, more than 85% seen once. Trimming removed 8 bases at V and 2 bases at J, with 14 bases between. Germline V gene lookup returns CDR1 MNHEY and CDR2 SVGAGI. The CDR3 spans 14 residues. This clonotype originated in an adult with mismatch repair-deficient cancer. V gene TRBV6-5 combines with J gene TRBJ2-3; weak D call: TRBD1 (5 bases). The material sequenced was peripheral blood, taken 44 weeks after starting pembrolizumab. The CDR3 here is CASYGAGYTDTQYF. The CDR3 DNA sequence: TGTGCCAGCTATGGCGCAGGGTACACAGATACGCAGTATTTT.